Reported below is one TCR beta chain. What it binds is not known. Trimming took 0 bases from V and 2 from J, leaving 11 bases between them. This CDR3 has 15 amino acids. Germline lookup yields CDR1 SGHVS and CDR2 FQNEAQ. The treatment denotes: roughly 11-day PBMC culture with coronavirus spike peptide pools or control peptides (ViraFEST assay). Cultured CD4+ T cell DNA was sequenced using the Oncomine TCR Beta short-read assay. TCRdb reprocessed the PCR reads via MiXCR and lists one record per CDR3 protein. Seen here are around 13,000 distinct CDR3 sequences, roughly 44% observed once, and the top ten hold approximately 25%. This entry is derived from a study of vaccination and CD4 T cells after COVID-19.

Material: CD4+ T cells from blood, cultured in vitro. The chain links TRBV7-8 to TRBJ2-7, with D perhaps being TRBD1 or TRBD2 (6 bases each). The clonotype originates from a human donor who had recovered from COVID-19. CDR3 loop: CASSLADGGPYEQYF. In DNA, the CDR3 is TGTGCCAGCAGCTTAGCGGACGGGGGCCCCTACGAGCAGTACTTC.